These 32 T cell receptor beta chains share one sample of origin, sequenced in a study of blood T cell repertoires in COVID-19. Clones were sequenced by immunoSEQ multiplex PCR, and TCRdb holds only the in-frame ones, with some missing. Of 200,000 to 250,000 clones in the sample, approximately 90% were seen once. Input material: PBMCs or T cells enriched from blood (not recorded which). The receptors originated from a man younger than 45 who had recovered from COVID-19.

This chain connects TRBV2 to TRBJ2-1; possible D gene TRBD1, 5 bases. The CDR3 covers 17 residues. CDR1 and CDR2 from the germline V gene are SNHLY and FYNNEI. V was cut by 3 bases and J by 0 bases, with 15 bases left in between. The CDR3 loop reads CASSEQGRLSSYNEQFF. The CDR3 DNA sequence: TGTGCCAGCAGTGAGCAGGGCAGACTGAGCTCCTACAATGAGCAGTTCTTC.

This clone was seen just once. J is TRBJ1-2 and V is TRBV28, with D perhaps matching TRBD1 (6 bases). The ends were cut back, 8 bases at V and 7 bases at J, with 23 bases in the middle. This CDR3 comprises 15 residues. Per the germline V gene, CDR1 is MDHEN and CDR2 is SYDVKM. Here the CDR3 reads CASGDSSTGKSGYTF. CDR3 DNA sequence: TGTGCCAGCGGAGATTCGTCGACAGGAAAAAGTGGCTACACCTTC.

V is TRBV19 and J is TRBJ2-7; possibly TRBD2 for D (6 bases). The germline gives CDR1 LNHDA, CDR2 SQIVND (reference sequence). The CDR3 has 14 amino acids. Between the trimmed V and J ends, which lost 4 bases and 4 bases, there was a span of 14 bases. CDR3 coding DNA: TGTGCCAGTAGTAAGGCGGGAAAAACTTACGAGCAGTACTTC. It translates to CASSKAGKTYEQYF.

This clone was recorded once. V is TRBV7-2 and J is TRBJ2-1, with 8 bases that match TRBD2. The germline V gene has CDR1 SGHTA and CDR2 FQGNSA. V lost 4 bases to trimming and J lost 5 bases; unmatched junction nucleotides: 4. The CDR3 totals 14 residues. CDR3 sequence (DNA): TGTGCCAGCAGCTCCGTTAGCGGGAACAATGAGCAGTTCTTC. Residues: CASSSVSGNNEQFF.

The table lists this clone with a few counts. V usage is TRBV11-2 and J usage is TRBJ2-2; 14 bases are a match to TRBD2. The CDR3 runs to 19 residues. CDR1 SGHAT and CDR2 FQNNGV come from the germline V gene. J lost 4 bases, V lost 2 bases, and 9 bases had no gene match. CDR3 in amino acids: CASSLRLTSGRGGTGELFF. DNA of the CDR3: TGTGCCAGCAGCTTACGATTGACTAGCGGGAGGGGTGGCACCGGGGAGCTGTTTTTT.

The chain joins TRBV21-1 to TRBJ2-1; no check of the table's D call, TRBD2, against the DNA was made. TRBV21-1 is noted as a pseudogene. CDR3 length: 17 amino acids. CDR3 sequence reads: CASSKGRTSGAYNEQFF. CDR3 DNA sequence: TGTGCCAGCAGCAAAGGGAGGACTAGCGGGGCCTACAATGAGCAGTTCTTC.

This chain links TRBV6-2 or TRBV6-3 with TRBJ1-2; D call uncertain. V was clipped by 1 base and J by 4 bases, with 10 bases between them. CDR1 is MNHEY, CDR2 SVGEGT, per germline. The CDR3 loop spans 14 amino acids. In DNA, the CDR3 is TGTGCCAGCAGTTACTTTGCGGAACGCTATGGCTACACCTTC. This encodes CASSYFAERYGYTF.

In its sample, this clone was seen a few times. The chain uses TRBV11-2 and TRBJ2-7; 8 nucleotides line up with TRBD1. Germline V gene lookup returns CDR1 SGHAT and CDR2 FQNNGV. CDR3 length equals 16 residues. With V trimmed by 1 base and J by 2 bases, 7 bases remained unmatched. In DNA form, the CDR3 reads TGTGCCAGCAGCTTAGCTTCCGGGACAGGCGCCTACGAGCAGTACTTC. Protein sequence: CASSLASGTGAYEQYF.

This clone was detected only a few times. The chain employs TRBV7-9 and TRBJ1-1, with 11 nucleotides matching TRBD1. The ends lost 5 bases at V and 4 bases at J; junction bases unmatched: 6. The CDR3 has 15 amino acids. CDR1 is SEHNR and CDR2 is FQNEAQ in the germline V gene (reference sequence). CDR3 loop: CASSRDRGYLTEAFF. The CDR3 coding sequence is TGTGCCAGCAGCCGGGACAGGGGGTATCTCACTGAAGCTTTCTTT.

The chain combines TRBV7-3 with TRBJ1-1, with 7 bases fitting TRBD1. In germline, CDR1 is SGHTA, CDR2 FQGTGA. V shed 0 bases and J 8 bases; nucleotides not matched to a gene: 3. The CDR3 is made up of 13 amino acids. The CDR3 bases are TGTGCCAGCAGCTTAACCGGGACAGCCGAAGCTTTCTTT. Translated: CASSLTGTAEAFF.

The rearrangement links TRBV18 to TRBJ1-3; no clear D gene. This CDR3 region has 18 residues. Trimming took 2 bases from V and 4 from J, leaving 21 bases between them. From germline, CDR1 is KGHSH and CDR2 LQKENI. In DNA, the CDR3 is TGTGCCAGCTCACCATTCACCGTTGGAGTCTCAGCCGGAAACACCATATATTTT. Protein sequence: CASSPFTVGVSAGNTIYF.

This clone is a singleton in its sample. The gene calls are TRBV5-1 and TRBJ1-1; a weak D match, TRBD1 (5 bases). Germline lookup yields CDR1 SGHRS and CDR2 YFSETQ. The CDR3 covers 16 residues. V was pared by 2 bases and J by 0 bases, with 14 bases between. The CDR3 reads CASSFYSGGVNTEAFF. The DNA for the CDR3 is TGCGCCAGCAGCTTCTACTCCGGGGGGGTGAACACTGAAGCTTTCTTT.

The chain couples TRBV18 to TRBJ1-1; D might be TRBD1 (6 bases). The V gene lost 3 bases and the J gene lost 4 bases, with 15 bases spanning the gap. This CDR3 has 15 amino acids. Germline V CDR1 and CDR2: KGHSH, LQKENI. CDR3 nucleotide sequence: TGTGCCAGCTCACCCCCACAGGGTGATGGCACTGAAGCTTTCTTT. Translated: CASSPPQGDGTEAFF.

The chain recombines TRBV6-5 with TRBJ1-1, with D perhaps TRBD1 (5 bases). Germline CDR1 and CDR2: MNHEY and SVGAGI. CDR3 length: 15 amino acids. With 6 bases removed from V and 3 bases from J, the gap between germline ends came to 17 bases. CDR3 loop: CASSLLGGGYTEAFF. The CDR3, as DNA: TGTGCCAGCAGCCTCCTGGGGGGTGGGTACACTGAAGCTTTCTTT.

This chain connects TRBV4-3 to TRBJ1-5; TRBD1 agrees at 9 bases. CDR1 and CDR2 from the germline V gene are LGHNA and YSLEER. The CDR3 spans 15 residues. Trimming took 4 bases from V and 6 from J; bases not matched to a gene: 7. As DNA, the CDR3 is TGCGCCAGCAGCCCGACAGGGGGGATCGGTCAGCCCCAGCATTTT. It yields the protein CASSPTGGIGQPQHF.

The chain is built from TRBV25-1 and TRBJ1-2, with a weak D call TRBD1 (6 bases). Germline CDR1 is MGHDK and CDR2 is SYGVNS. CDR3 length equals 13 residues. Trimming removed 5 bases at V and 4 bases at J, with 11 bases between. The CDR3 nucleotides are TGTGCCAGCAGTCCCACAGGGAGCTATGGCTACACCTTC. Translating gives CASSPTGSYGYTF.

The V gene is TRBV18, the J gene TRBJ2-7; 7 nucleotides align to TRBD1. Germline values: CDR1 KGHSH, CDR2 LQKENI. The CDR3 has 16 residues. With 3 bases clipped from V and 5 bases from J, the junction kept 13 bases outside the gene matches. The DNA for the CDR3 is TGTGCCAGCTCACCGACGGGACCGGGACAGAGGAACGAGCAGTACTTC. This codes for CASSPTGPGQRNEQYF.

This clone was counted a few times. The V and J genes are TRBV30 and TRBJ2-1, with D hard to call. V was trimmed by 3 bases and J by 9 bases, leaving 9 bases between them. This CDR3 contains 11 residues. The germline gives CDR1 GTSNPN, CDR2 SVGIG (reference sequence). CDR3 region: CAWSPNSEQFF. DNA of the CDR3: TGTGCCTGGAGCCCAAACAGTGAGCAGTTCTTC.

The chain carries TRBV7-7 and TRBJ2-5, with D possibly being TRBD2 (5 bases). The length of the CDR3 is 14 residues. Germline V CDR1 and CDR2: SSHAT, FNYEAQ (reference sequence). The V end was cut by 3 bases, the J end by 2 bases, with 10 bases between. The CDR3 DNA sequence: TGTGCCAGCAGCTTCCGGGAACGGCAAGAGACCCAGTACTTC. This translates into CASSFRERQETQYF.

The genes are TRBV25-1 and TRBJ1-2; D unresolved. Germline-derived CDR1 and CDR2 are MGHDK and SYGVNS. The CDR3 is 13 amino acids. Trimming left V 4 bases short and J 8 bases short, with 14 bases between. The CDR3 sequence: CASSASFREGYTF. CDR3 coding DNA: TGTGCCAGCAGTGCCTCCTTTCGAGAGGGCTACACCTTC.

The chain uses TRBV30 and TRBJ1-2; D possibly corresponds to TRBD1 (6 bases). CDR1 GTSNPN and CDR2 SVGIG come from the germline V gene (reference sequence). With 4 bases removed from V and 2 bases from J, the gap between germline ends came to 14 bases. CDR3 size: 14 residues. Here the CDR3 reads CAWTAGALNYGYTF. CDR3 nucleotides: TGTGCCTGGACAGCGGGGGCCCTAAACTATGGCTACACCTTC.

The chain joins TRBV5-4 to TRBJ2-7; tentatively, D is TRBD1 (5 bases). Trimming took 4 bases from V and 0 from J, leaving 14 bases between them. Germline CDR1 is SGHNT and CDR2 is YYREEE (reference sequence). The length of the CDR3 is 15 residues. The DNA of the CDR3 is TGTGCCAGCAGCACCTCACAGGCATTCTCCTACGAGCAGTACTTC. It yields the protein CASSTSQAFSYEQYF.

The chain employs TRBV7-2 and TRBJ1-2; tentatively, D is TRBD1 (6 bases). Germline assignment: CDR1 SGHTA and CDR2 FQGNSA. V dropped 4 bases and J dropped 4 bases, with 19 bases sitting between them. This CDR3 is 16 amino acids long. Here the CDR3 DNA reads TGTGCCAGCAGCTCCTACGTGGGAGGGGGTATCTATGGCTACACCTTC. Translation gives CASSSYVGGGIYGYTF.

This chain joins TRBV4-1 and TRBJ2-3, with D perhaps matching TRBD2 (5 bases). The germline V and J ends were trimmed by 5 bases and 6 bases, with 24 bases remaining between them. From germline, CDR1 is MGHRA and CDR2 YSYEKL. The CDR3 runs 17 residues. The CDR3 DNA follows: TGCGCCAGCAGCTTCCGGGGAATGGCGAGGGAAGGGGATACGCAGTATTTT. It translates to CASSFRGMAREGDTQYF.

The rearrangement links TRBV5-5 to TRBJ1-1; D is perhaps TRBD1 (5 bases). CDR1 and CDR2 from the germline V gene are SGHKS and YYEKEE (reference sequence). CDR3 length: 16 amino acids. V gave up 0 bases and J gave up 6 bases, with 18 bases separating them. CDR3 protein: CASSLVGEGRGAEAFF. The CDR3, as DNA: TGTGCCAGCAGCTTGGTTGGGGAGGGTAGGGGCGCTGAAGCTTTCTTT.

This chain links TRBV27 with TRBJ1-1; the match to TRBD1 covers 7 bases. The CDR3 covers 17 residues. CDR1 is MNHEY and CDR2 is SMNVEV in the germline V gene (reference sequence). With V trimmed by 4 bases and J by 7 bases, 18 bases remained unmatched. As DNA, the CDR3 is TGTGCCAGCAGTTCTCTCTCCGCCCGACCCGGGACAGATGAAGCTTTCTTT. This encodes CASSSLSARPGTDEAFF.

The chain uses TRBV10-3 and TRBJ2-7; the D gene is possibly TRBD2 (5 bases). V was pared by 2 bases and J by 7 bases, with 6 bases between. The germline gives CDR1 ENHRY, CDR2 SYGVKD. CDR3 length: 11 amino acids. The CDR3 DNA is TGTGCCATCAGTGAGAGGAGGGAGCAGTACTTC. This codes for CAISERREQYF.

This sequence joins TRBV11-2 and TRBJ2-2; tentative D call: TRBD2 (5 bases). The CDR3 is 15 amino acids. Per the germline V gene, CDR1 is SGHAT and CDR2 is FQNNGV. Trimming removed 2 bases from V and 6 bases from J, with 13 bases in between. The CDR3 protein is CASSLSSAWAGELFF. CDR3 DNA: TGTGCCAGCAGCTTAAGTAGCGCATGGGCCGGGGAGCTGTTTTTT.

The genes are TRBV7-3 and TRBJ2-7; D is perhaps TRBD2 (5 bases). Per the germline V gene, CDR1 is SGHTA and CDR2 is FQGTGA. This CDR3 has 14 amino acids. V lost 5 bases and J lost 3, with 14 bases in between. The CDR3 loop reads CASSPAALIYEQYF. The CDR3 nucleotides read TGTGCCAGCAGCCCAGCGGCGCTAATCTACGAGCAGTACTTC.

The V gene is TRBV7-9, the J gene TRBJ2-7, with a tentative D call TRBD2 (6 bases). The CDR3 sequence is 14 residues long. The V end lost 1 base, the J end lost 1 base, and 8 bases lay between the germline ends. In germline, CDR1 is SEHNR, CDR2 FQNEAQ (reference sequence). DNA for the CDR3: TGTGCCAGCAGCTTAGGAGGGACTTCCTACGAGCAGTACTTC. This gives the protein CASSLGGTSYEQYF.

The genes are TRBV30 and TRBJ1-6; tentative D call: TRBD1 (6 bases). Germline V gives CDR1 GTSNPN, CDR2 SVGIG (reference sequence). This CDR3 has 14 residues. Trimming removed 3 bases from V and 10 bases from J, with 16 bases in between. The CDR3 DNA reads TGTGCCTGGAGCCCAATGGGGGGGCACTCACCCCTCCACTTT. Encoded protein: CAWSPMGGHSPLHF.

The genes are TRBV27 and TRBJ2-6; the D gene is possibly TRBD1 (6 bases). Germline CDR1 and CDR2: MNHEY and SMNVEV (reference sequence). V shed 2 bases and J shed 0 bases, with 11 bases lying between them. This CDR3 is built from 17 residues. CDR3: CASSLGQGGSGANVLTF. CDR3 DNA: TGTGCCAGCAGTTTAGGACAAGGGGGCTCTGGGGCCAACGTCCTGACTTTC.